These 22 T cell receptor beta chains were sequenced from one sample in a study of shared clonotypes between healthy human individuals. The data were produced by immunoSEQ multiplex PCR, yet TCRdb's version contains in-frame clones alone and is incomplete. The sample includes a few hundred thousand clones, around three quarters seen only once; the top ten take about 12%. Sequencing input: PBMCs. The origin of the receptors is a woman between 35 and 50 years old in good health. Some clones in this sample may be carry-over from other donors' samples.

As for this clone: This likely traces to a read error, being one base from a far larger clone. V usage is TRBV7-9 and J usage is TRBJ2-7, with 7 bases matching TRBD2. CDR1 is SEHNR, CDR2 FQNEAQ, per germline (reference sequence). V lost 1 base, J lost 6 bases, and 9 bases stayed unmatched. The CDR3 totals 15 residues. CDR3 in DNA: TGTGCCAGCAGCTTAGGCGGGGGATCGTCCGGCGAGCAGTACTTC. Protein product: CASSLGGGSSGEQYF. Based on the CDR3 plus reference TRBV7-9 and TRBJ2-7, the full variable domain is DTGVSQNPRHKITKRGQNVTFRCDPISEHNRLYWYRQTLGQGPEFLTYFQNEAQLEKSRLLSDRFSAERPKGSFSTLEIQRTEQGDSAMYLCASSLGGGSSGEQYFGPGTRLTVT.

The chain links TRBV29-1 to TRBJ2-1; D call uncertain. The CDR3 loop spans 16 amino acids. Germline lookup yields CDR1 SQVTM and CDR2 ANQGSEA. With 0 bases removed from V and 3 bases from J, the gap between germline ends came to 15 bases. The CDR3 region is CSVEDGSAVYYNEQFF. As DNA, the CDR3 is TGCAGCGTTGAAGATGGTTCGGCGGTCTACTACAATGAGCAGTTCTTC.

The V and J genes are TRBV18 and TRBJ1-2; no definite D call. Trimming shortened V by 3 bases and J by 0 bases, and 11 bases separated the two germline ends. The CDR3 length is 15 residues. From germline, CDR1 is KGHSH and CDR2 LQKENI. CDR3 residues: CASSPSATTNYGYTF. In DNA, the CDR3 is TGTGCCAGCTCACCCTCGGCAACCACTAACTATGGCTACACCTTC.

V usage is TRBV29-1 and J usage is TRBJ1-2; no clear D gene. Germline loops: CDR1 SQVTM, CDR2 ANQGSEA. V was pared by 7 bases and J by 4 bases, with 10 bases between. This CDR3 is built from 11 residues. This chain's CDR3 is CSEPSTYGYTF. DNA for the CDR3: TGCAGCGAGCCCTCAACCTATGGCTACACCTTC.

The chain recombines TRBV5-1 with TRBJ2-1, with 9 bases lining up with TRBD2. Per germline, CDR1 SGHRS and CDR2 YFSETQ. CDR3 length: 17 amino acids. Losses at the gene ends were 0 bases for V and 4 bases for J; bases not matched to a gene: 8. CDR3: CASSLAPVTSGYNEQFF. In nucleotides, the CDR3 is TGCGCCAGCAGCTTGGCGCCCGTGACTAGCGGTTACAATGAGCAGTTCTTC.

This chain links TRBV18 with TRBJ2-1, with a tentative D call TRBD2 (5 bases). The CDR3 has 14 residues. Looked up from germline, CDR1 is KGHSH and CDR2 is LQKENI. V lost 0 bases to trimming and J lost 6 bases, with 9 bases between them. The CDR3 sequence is CASSPPSGVNEQFF. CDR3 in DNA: TGTGCCAGCTCACCACCATCCGGGGTCAATGAGCAGTTCTTC.

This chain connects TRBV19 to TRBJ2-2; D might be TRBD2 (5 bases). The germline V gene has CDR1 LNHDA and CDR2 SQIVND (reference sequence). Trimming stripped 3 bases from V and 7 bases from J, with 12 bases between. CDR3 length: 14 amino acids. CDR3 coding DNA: TGTGCCAGTAGTATTTTGGGCGAGGGCGGGGAGCTGTTTTTT. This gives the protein CASSILGEGGELFF.

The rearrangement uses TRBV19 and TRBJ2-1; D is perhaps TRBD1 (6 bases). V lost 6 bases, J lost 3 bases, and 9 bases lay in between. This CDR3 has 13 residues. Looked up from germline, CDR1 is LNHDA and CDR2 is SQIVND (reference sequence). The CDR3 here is CASSRGLYNEQFF. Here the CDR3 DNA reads TGTGCCAGTAGCAGGGGTCTCTACAATGAGCAGTTCTTC.

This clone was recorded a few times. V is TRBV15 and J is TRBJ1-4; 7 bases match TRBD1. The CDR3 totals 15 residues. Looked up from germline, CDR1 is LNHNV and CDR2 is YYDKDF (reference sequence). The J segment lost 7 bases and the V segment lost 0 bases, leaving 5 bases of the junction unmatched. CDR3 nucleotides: TGTGCCACCAGCAGAGATCAGACAGGGAGTGAAAAACTGTTTTTT. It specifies CATSRDQTGSEKLFF. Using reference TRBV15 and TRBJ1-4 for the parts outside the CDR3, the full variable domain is DAMVIQNPRYQVTQFGKPVTLSCSQTLNHNVMYWYQQKSSQAPKLLFHYYDKDFNNEADTPDNFQSRRPNTSFCFLDIRSPGLGDTAMYLCATSRDQTGSEKLFFGSGTQLSVL.

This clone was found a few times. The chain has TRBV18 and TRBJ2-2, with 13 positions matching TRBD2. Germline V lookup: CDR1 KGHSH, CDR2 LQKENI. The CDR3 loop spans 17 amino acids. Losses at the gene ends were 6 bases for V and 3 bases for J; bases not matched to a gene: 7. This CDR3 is CASSPRLAGGHTGELFF. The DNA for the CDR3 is TGTGCCAGCTCCCCCCGACTAGCGGGAGGCCACACCGGGGAGCTGTTTTTT.

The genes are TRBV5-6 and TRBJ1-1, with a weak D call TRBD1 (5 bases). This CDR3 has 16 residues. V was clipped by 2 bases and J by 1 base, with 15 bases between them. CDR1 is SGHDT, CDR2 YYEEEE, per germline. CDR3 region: CASSFNPGRGNTEAFF. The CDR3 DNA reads TGTGCCAGCAGCTTCAACCCGGGACGGGGGAACACTGAAGCTTTCTTT.

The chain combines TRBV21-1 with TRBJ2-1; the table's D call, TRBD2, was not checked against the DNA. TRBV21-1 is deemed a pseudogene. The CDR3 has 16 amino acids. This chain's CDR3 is CASSKETGTSVDEQFF. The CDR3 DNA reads TGTGCCAGCAGCAAAGAGACCGGGACTAGCGTCGATGAGCAGTTCTTC.

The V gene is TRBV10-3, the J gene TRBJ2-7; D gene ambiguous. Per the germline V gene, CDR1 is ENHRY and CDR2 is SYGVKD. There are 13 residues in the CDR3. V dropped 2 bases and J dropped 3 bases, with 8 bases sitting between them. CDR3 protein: CAISETDDYEQYF. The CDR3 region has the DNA TGTGCCATCAGTGAGACCGATGACTACGAGCAGTACTTC.

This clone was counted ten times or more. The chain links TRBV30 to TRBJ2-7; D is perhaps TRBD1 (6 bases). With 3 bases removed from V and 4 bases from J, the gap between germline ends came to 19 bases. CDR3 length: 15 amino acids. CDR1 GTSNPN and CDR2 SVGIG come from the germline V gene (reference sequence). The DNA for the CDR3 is TGTGCCTGGAGCCAAGGACAGCGCCGGTTATACGAGCAGTACTTC. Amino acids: CAWSQGQRRLYEQYF.

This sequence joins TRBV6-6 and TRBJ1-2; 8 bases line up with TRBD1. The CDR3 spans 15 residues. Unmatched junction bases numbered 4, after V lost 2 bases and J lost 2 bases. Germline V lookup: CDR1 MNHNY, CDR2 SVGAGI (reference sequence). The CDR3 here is CASSYDRGTNYGYTF. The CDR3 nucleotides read TGTGCCAGCAGTTACGACAGGGGAACAAACTATGGCTACACCTTC.

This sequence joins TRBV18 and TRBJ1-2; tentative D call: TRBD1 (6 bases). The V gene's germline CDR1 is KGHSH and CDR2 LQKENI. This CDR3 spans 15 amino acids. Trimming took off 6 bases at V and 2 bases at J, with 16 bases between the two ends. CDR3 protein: CASSQQGIRNYGYTF. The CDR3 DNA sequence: TGTGCCAGCTCCCAACAGGGAATTCGAAACTATGGCTACACCTTC.

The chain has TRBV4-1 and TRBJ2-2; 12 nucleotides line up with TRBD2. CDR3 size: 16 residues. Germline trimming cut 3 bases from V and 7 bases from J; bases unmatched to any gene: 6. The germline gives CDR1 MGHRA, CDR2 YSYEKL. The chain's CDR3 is CASSQGLAGSFGELFF. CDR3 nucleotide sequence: TGCGCCAGCAGCCAGGGACTAGCGGGTTCTTTCGGGGAGCTGTTTTTT.

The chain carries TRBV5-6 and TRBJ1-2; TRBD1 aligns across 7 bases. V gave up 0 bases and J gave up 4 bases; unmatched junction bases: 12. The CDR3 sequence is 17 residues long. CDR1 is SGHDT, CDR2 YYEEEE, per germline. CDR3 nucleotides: TGTGCCAGCAGCTTGGGTACAGGGGAGGGAATGGTCTATGGCTACACCTTC. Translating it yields CASSLGTGEGMVYGYTF.

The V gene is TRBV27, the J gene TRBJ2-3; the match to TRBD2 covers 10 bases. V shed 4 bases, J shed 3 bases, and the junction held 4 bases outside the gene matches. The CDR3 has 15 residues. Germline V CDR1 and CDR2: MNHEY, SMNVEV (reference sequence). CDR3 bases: TGTGCCAGCAGTTCTGGACTAGCGGAGACAGATACGCAGTATTTT. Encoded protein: CASSSGLAETDTQYF.

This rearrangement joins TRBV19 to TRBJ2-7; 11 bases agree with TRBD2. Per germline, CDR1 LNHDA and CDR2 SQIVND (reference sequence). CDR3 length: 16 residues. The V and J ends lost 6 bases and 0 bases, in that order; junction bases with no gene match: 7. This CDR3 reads CASSPTSGRLSYEQYF. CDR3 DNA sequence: TGTGCCAGTAGCCCTACTAGCGGGAGACTCTCCTACGAGCAGTACTTC.

The DNA of the CDR3 is TGTGCCACCGCGGCCGGCCAGGGGATAGATACGCAGTATTTT. This translates into CATAAGQGIDTQYF. This chain connects TRBV19 to TRBJ2-3, with D tentatively TRBD1 (6 bases). Germline assignment: CDR1 LNHDA and CDR2 SQIVND (reference sequence). This CDR3 has 14 amino acids. The V end lost 10 bases, the J end lost 5 bases, and 19 bases lay between the germline ends.

CDR3 sequence reads: CASSLQASGRYEQYF. CDR3 nucleotide sequence: TGTGCCAGCAGTTTACAGGCTAGCGGGAGATACGAGCAGTACTTC. This chain joins TRBV27 and TRBJ2-7; 10 bases are a match to TRBD2. Germline CDR1 reads MNHEY; CDR2 reads SMNVEV (reference sequence). V lost 2 bases and J lost 4; bases outside the gene matches: 5. The CDR3 totals 15 residues.